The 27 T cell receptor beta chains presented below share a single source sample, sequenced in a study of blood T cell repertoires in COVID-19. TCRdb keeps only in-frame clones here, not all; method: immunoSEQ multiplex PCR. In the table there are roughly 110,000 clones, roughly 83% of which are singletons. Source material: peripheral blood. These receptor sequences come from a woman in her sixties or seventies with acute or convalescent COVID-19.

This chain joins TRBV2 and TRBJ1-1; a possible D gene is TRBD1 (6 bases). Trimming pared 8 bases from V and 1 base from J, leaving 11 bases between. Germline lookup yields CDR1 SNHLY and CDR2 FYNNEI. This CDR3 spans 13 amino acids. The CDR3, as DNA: TGTGCCAGCCCCCGGACAGCGAACACTGAAGCTTTCTTT. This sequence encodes CASPRTANTEAFF.

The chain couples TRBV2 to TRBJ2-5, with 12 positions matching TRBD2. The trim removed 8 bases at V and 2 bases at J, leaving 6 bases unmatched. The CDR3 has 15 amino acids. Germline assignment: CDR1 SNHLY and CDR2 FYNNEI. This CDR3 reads CASLGLAGLQETQYF. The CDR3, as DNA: TGTGCCAGCTTAGGACTAGCGGGGCTTCAAGAGACCCAGTACTTC.

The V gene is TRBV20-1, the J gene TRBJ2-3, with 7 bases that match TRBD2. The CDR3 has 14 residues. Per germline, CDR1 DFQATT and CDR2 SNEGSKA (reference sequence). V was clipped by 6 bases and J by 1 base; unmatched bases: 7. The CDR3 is CSASRGVGTDTQYF. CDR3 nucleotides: TGCAGTGCGAGTCGGGGGGTTGGCACAGATACGCAGTATTTT.

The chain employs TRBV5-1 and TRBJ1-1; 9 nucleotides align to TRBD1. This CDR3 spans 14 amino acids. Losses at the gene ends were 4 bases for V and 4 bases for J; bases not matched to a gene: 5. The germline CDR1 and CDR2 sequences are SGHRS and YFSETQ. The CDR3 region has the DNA TGCGCCAGCAGCCTGGGACAGGGCCTCACTGAAGCTTTCTTT. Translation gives CASSLGQGLTEAFF. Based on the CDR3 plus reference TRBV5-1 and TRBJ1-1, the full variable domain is KAGVTQTPRYLIKTRGQQVTLSCSPISGHRSVSWYQQTPGQGLQFLFEYFSETQRNKGNFPGRFSGRQFSNSRSEMNVSTLELGDSALYLCASSLGQGLTEAFFGQGTRLTVV.

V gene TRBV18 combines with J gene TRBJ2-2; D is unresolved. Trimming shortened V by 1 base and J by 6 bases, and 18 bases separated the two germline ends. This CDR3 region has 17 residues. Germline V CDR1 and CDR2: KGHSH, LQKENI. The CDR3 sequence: CASSPLSISSSAGELFF. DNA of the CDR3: TGTGCCAGCTCACCACTAAGTATCTCTTCCAGTGCCGGGGAGCTGTTTTTT.

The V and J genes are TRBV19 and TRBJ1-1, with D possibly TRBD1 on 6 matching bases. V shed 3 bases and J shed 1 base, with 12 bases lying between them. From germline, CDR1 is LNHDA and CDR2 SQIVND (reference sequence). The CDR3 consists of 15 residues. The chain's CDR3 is CASSITGTPNTEAFF. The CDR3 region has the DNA TGTGCCAGTAGTATTACCGGGACACCGAACACTGAAGCTTTCTTT. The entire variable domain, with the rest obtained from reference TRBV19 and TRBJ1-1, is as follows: DGGITQSPKYLFRKEGQNVTLSCEQNLNHDAMYWYRQDPGQGLRLIYYSQIVNDFQKGDIAEGYSVSREKKESFPLTVTSAQKNPTAFYLCASSITGTPNTEAFFGQGTRLTVV.

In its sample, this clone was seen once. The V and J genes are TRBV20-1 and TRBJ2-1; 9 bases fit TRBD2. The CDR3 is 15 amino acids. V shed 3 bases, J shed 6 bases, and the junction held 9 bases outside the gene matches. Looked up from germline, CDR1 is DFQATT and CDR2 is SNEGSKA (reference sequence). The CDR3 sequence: CSASDGGGAGNEQFF. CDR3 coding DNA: TGCAGTGCTAGTGACGGCGGGGGGGCCGGCAATGAGCAGTTCTTC.

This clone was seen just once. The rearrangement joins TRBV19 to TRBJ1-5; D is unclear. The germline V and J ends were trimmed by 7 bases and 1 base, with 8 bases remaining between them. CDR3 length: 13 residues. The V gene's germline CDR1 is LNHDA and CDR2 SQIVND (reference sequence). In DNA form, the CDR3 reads TGTGCCAGTAAGTGGAGAAGCAATCAGCCCCAGCATTTT. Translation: CASKWRSNQPQHF.

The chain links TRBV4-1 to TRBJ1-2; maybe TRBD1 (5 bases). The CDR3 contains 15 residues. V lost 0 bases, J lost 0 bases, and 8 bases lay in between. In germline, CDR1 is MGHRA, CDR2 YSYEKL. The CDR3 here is CASSQEPTANYGYTF. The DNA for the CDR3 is TGCGCCAGCAGCCAAGAACCGACAGCTAACTATGGCTACACCTTC.

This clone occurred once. The DNA for the CDR3 is TGTGCCACCAGTGATCGCCGATCCGGGACTGCCATCCACGAGCAGTACTTC. Its translation: CATSDRRSGTAIHEQYF. The genes are TRBV24-1 and TRBJ2-7, with a weak D call TRBD2 (6 bases). Trimming cost V 3 bases and J 5 bases, with 22 bases left between them. The CDR3 totals 17 residues. CDR1 and CDR2 (germline): KGHDR, SFDVKD.

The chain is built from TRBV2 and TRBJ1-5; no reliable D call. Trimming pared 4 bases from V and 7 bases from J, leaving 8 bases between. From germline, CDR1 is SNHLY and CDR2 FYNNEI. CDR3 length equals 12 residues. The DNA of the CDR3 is TGTGCCAGCAGTGGAGGGTTCCAGCCCCAGCATTTT. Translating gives CASSGGFQPQHF.

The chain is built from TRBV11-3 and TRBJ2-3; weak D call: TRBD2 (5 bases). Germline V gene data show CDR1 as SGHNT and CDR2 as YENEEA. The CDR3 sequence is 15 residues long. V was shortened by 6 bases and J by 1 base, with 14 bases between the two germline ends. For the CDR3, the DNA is TGTGCCAGCAGTTCTGAGGGCGGCCGCACAGATACGCAGTATTTT. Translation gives CASSSEGGRTDTQYF.

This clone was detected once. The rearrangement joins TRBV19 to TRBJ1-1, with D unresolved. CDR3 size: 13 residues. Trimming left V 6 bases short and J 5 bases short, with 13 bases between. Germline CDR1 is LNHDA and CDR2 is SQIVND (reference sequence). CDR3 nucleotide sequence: TGTGCCAGTAGGCCACTTGGAGGGACTGAAGCTTTCTTT. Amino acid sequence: CASRPLGGTEAFF. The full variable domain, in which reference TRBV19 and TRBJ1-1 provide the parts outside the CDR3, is DGGITQSPKYLFRKEGQNVTLSCEQNLNHDAMYWYRQDPGQGLRLIYYSQIVNDFQKGDIAEGYSVSREKKESFPLTVTSAQKNPTAFYLCASRPLGGTEAFFGQGTRLTVV.

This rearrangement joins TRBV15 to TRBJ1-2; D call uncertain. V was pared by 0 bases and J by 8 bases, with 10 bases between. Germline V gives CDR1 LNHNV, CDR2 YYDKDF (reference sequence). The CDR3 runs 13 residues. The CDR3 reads CATSRDKSSGYTF. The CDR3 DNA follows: TGTGCCACCAGCAGAGATAAGAGTTCCGGCTACACCTTC. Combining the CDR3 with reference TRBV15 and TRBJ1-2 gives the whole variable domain DAMVIQNPRYQVTQFGKPVTLSCSQTLNHNVMYWYQQKSSQAPKLLFHYYDKDFNNEADTPDNFQSRRPNTSFCFLDIRSPGLGDTAMYLCATSRDKSSGYTFGSGTRLTVV.

The CDR3 sequence: CASSMMAGDQPQHF. The CDR3 region has the DNA TGTGCCAGTAGTATGATGGCAGGGGACCAGCCCCAGCATTTT. The chain is built from TRBV19 and TRBJ1-5; D is possibly TRBD1 (6 bases). In germline, CDR1 is LNHDA, CDR2 SQIVND (reference sequence). The CDR3 is made up of 14 amino acids. The V end lost 3 bases, the J end lost 7 bases, and 13 bases lay between the germline ends.

The CDR3 loop reads CASSLNEKLFF. CDR3 DNA sequence: TGTGCCAGCAGTCTTAATGAAAAACTGTTTTTT. The rearrangement uses TRBV2 and TRBJ1-4; the D is unclear. The CDR3 runs to 11 residues. Trimming left V 5 bases short and J 4 bases short, with 2 bases between. Germline assignment: CDR1 SNHLY and CDR2 FYNNEI.

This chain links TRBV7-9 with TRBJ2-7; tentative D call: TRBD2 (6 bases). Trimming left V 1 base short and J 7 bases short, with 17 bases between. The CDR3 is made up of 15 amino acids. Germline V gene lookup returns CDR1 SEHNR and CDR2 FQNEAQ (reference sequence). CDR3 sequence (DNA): TGTGCCAGCAGCTTAGGGGCTAGCGCCCGGGGGGAGCAGTACTTC. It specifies CASSLGASARGEQYF. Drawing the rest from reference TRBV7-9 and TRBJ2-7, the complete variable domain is DTGVSQNPRHKITKRGQNVTFRCDPISEHNRLYWYRQTLGQGPEFLTYFQNEAQLEKSRLLSDRFSAERPKGSFSTLEIQRTEQGDSAMYLCASSLGASARGEQYFGPGTRLTVT.

CDR3 region: CASSLTDLTEAFF. CDR3 sequence (DNA): TGCGCCAGCAGCTTAACAGATCTCACTGAAGCTTTCTTT. The rearrangement links TRBV5-1 to TRBJ1-1; D remains ambiguous. CDR3 length equals 13 residues. Per the germline V gene, CDR1 is SGHRS and CDR2 is YFSETQ. V dropped 2 bases and J dropped 4 bases, with 9 bases sitting between them.

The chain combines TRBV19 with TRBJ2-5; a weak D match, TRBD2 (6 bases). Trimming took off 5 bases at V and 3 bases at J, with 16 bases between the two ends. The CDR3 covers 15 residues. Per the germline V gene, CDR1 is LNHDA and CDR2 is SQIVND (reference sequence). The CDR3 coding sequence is TGTGCCAGTAGTTTCAGAGCGGGCAGAGAAGAGACCCAGTACTTC. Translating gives CASSFRAGREETQYF.

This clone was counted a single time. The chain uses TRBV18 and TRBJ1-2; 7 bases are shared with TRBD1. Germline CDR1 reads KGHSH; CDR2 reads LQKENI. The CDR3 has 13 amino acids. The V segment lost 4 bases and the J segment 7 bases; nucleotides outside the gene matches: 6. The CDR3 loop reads CASSLDREGGYTF. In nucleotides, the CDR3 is TGTGCCAGCTCACTCGACAGGGAAGGTGGCTACACCTTC.

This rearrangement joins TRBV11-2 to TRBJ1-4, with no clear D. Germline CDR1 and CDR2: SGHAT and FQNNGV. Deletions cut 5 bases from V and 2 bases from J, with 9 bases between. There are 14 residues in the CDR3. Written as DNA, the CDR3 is TGTGCCAGCAGCATCGGGGTGACTAATGAAAAACTGTTTTTT. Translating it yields CASSIGVTNEKLFF.

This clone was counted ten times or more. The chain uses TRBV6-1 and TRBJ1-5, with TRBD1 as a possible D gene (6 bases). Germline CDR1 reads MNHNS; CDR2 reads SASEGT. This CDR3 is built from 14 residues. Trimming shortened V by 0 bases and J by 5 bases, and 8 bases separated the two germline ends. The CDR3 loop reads CASSEAGGHQPQHF. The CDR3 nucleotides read TGTGCCAGCAGTGAAGCGGGGGGGCATCAGCCCCAGCATTTT.

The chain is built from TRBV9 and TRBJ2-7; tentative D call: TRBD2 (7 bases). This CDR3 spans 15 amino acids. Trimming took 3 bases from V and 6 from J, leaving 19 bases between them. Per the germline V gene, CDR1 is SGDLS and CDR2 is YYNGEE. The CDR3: CASSERGGIQTEQYF. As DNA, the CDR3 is TGTGCCAGCAGCGAAAGGGGGGGCATCCAAACCGAGCAGTACTTC.

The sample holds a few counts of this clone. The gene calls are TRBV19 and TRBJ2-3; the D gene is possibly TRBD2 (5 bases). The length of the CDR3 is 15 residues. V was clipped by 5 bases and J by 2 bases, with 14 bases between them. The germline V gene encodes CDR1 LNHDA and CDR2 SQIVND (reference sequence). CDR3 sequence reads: CASSPLAAVTDTQYF. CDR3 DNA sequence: TGTGCCAGTAGTCCCCTTGCAGCGGTCACAGATACGCAGTATTTT.

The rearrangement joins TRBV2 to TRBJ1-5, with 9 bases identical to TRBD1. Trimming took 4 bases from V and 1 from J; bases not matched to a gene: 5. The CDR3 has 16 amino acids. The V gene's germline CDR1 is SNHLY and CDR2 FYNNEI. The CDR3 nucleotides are TGTGCCAGCAGTGTTTCCGGGACAGGGAGCAATCAGCCCCAGCATTTT. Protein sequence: CASSVSGTGSNQPQHF. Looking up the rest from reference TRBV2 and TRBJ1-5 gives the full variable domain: EPEVTQTPSHQVTQMGQEVILRCVPISNHLYFYWYRQILGQKVEFLVSFYNNEISEKSEIFDDQFSVERPDGSNFTLKIRSTKLEDSAMYFCASSVSGTGSNQPQHFGDGTRLSIL.

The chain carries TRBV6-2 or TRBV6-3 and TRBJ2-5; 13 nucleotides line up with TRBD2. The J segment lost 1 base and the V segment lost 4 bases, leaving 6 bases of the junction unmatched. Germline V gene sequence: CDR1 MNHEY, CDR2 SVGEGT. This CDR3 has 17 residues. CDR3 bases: TGTGCCAGCAGTTCCGGACTAGCGGGGGTGATCCAAGAGACCCAGTACTTC. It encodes CASSSGLAGVIQETQYF.

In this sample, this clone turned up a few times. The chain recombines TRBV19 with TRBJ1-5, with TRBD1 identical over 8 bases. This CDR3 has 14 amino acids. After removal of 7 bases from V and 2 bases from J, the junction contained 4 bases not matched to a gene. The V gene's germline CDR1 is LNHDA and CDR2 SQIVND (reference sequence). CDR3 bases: TGTGCCAGTACCCCGACAGGGGGCAATCAGCCCCAGCATTTT. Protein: CASTPTGGNQPQHF.